This entry describes one T cell receptor (beta chain). In the original analysis: From reference gene primer amplification, estimates of nucleated cell counts were derived. The table came from immunoSEQ multiplex PCR; TCRdb's copy has only in-frame clones and leaves some out. V and J calls and clone size are copied from that table; D and trimming were computed from the DNA. The table lists tens of thousands of clones, 78% of them singletons. The data were taken from a study of blood T cell repertoires in COVID-19. Whole-study context: Specimens from acute and convalescent COVID-19 originated in the United States, Italy and Spain. T cells, B-cell-depleted T cells, or PBMCs provided the cDNA or gDNA that served as material.

The specimen sequenced was peripheral blood. This TCR was sampled from a man of 80 years or more with acute or convalescent COVID-19.

The CDR3: CASSSGGPYNEQFF. The DNA of the CDR3 is TGCGCCAGCAGCTCGGGGGGCCCTTACAATGAGCAGTTCTTC. The chain combines TRBV5-1 with TRBJ2-1, with D perhaps matching TRBD2 (7 bases). This CDR3 spans 14 amino acids. From germline, CDR1 is SGHRS and CDR2 YFSETQ. Trimming removed 3 bases at V and 4 bases at J, with 11 bases between.